In this sample, the clone carrying this T cell receptor beta chain turned up a few times. Individual cDNA molecules (in the library) carried attached unique molecular identifiers. Study processing details: A per-sample median of 95,638 TCRs was observed, with counts ranging from roughly 20,000 to 750,000. One entry per CDR3 protein, called by TCRdb with MiXCR from the reads. These V and J calls derive from TCRdb rather than the authors' analysis. Among around 120,000 distinct CDR3 sequences, 8.5% were seen once, and the ten largest hold 1.1% to 1.5%. This sample was included in a study of human T cells and chemical hapten exposure. Germline V gene sequence: CDR1 MRHNA, CDR2 SNTAGT. The CDR3 covers 13 residues. Trimming shortened V by 5 bases and J by 5 bases, and 9 bases separated the two germline ends. Before extraction, the whole blood was not fractionated, and total RNA was taken from it.

This TCR was sampled from a human donor in good health. Some clones in this sample may be carry-over from other donors' samples. The chain recombines TRBV6-4 with TRBJ2-2; D might be TRBD1 (6 bases). The sequenced material came from whole blood. CDR3 DNA sequence: TGTGCCAGCAGTTACAGGGAAACCGGGGAGCTGTTTTTT. Its translation is CASSYRETGELFF.